This T cell receptor beta chain was found in a study of regulatory T cells in long-lasting Graves disease. Findings and caveats of the study: There was favoring of TRBV28, TRBJ1-2 and TRBJ2-5 in persistent disease.

Stated time point: newly diagnosed GD, antithyroid drugs for less than 3 months. Isolated PBMC RNA provided the starting material for the TCR library. This CDR3 contains 11 residues. V dropped 3 bases and J dropped 6 bases, with 8 bases sitting between them. The germline V gene encodes CDR1 DFQATT and CDR2 SNEGSKA (reference sequence). Turning to this clonotype: Antigen: not known.

Library construction for TCR beta used iRepertoire HTBI primers and Arm-PCR of CDR3 regions. Via MiXCR, TCRdb re-called the multiplex PCR reads, giving one row per CDR3 protein. The table shows about 540,000 distinct CDR3 sequences, with about 13% occurring only once. These data were likewise used in another study, on T cells in Graves' hyperthyroidism and ophthalmopathy.

V is TRBV20-1 and J is TRBJ1-1; no definite D call. The specimen comprised peripheral blood mononuclear cells (PBMCs), sampled at new diagnosis, from a patient treated with antithyroid drugs. The sequence derives from a man in his thirties or forties with Graves disease. As DNA, the CDR3 is TGCAGTGCTAGGGGTCCGGCTGAAGCTTTCTTT. As protein: CSARGPAEAFF.